Below, 27 T cell receptor beta chains from the same sample are listed, as sequenced in a study of naive and memory T cell subsets. The SP2 primer and nested alpha and beta constant region primers amplified ligated cDNA in four rounds. TCRdb recomputed calls from the 5' RACE reads with MiXCR, one row per CDR3 protein. The data show some 60,000 distinct CDR3 sequences, 8% seen once. The library had UMIs added by 3' ligation of an oligonucleotide to TCR cDNA. Source of these receptors: a female donor in good health.

This clonotype was seen more than once but under ten times. The chain is built from TRBV10-3 and TRBJ1-1, with D possibly TRBD1 on 5 matching bases. V dropped 10 bases and J dropped 3 bases, with 12 bases sitting between them. From germline, CDR1 is ENHRY and CDR2 SYGVKD. The CDR3 loop spans 12 amino acids. The CDR3: CATRARDTEAFF. The DNA of the CDR3 is TGTGCCACCAGGGCGAGGGACACTGAAGCTTTCTTT.

This clonotype turned up a few times. The chain carries TRBV30 and TRBJ2-7, with 8 bases aligning to TRBD2. CDR3 length: 14 residues. Looked up from germline, CDR1 is GTSNPN and CDR2 is SVGIG (reference sequence). With 1 base clipped from V and 1 base from J, the junction kept 3 bases outside the gene matches. The CDR3 region is CAWSAGGGSYEQYF. CDR3 nucleotides: TGTGCCTGGAGTGCGGGAGGGGGGTCCTACGAGCAGTACTTC. Variable domain in full (rest from reference TRBV30 and TRBJ2-7): SQTIHQWPATLVQPVGSPLSLECTVEGTSNPNLYWYRQAAGRGLQLLFYSVGIGQISSEVPQNLSASRPQDRQFILSSKKLLLSDSGFYLCAWSAGGGSYEQYFGPGTRLTVT.

This rearrangement joins TRBV12-3 or TRBV12-4 to TRBJ1-2, with a tentative D call TRBD1 (5 bases). Trimming pared 1 base from V and 6 bases from J, leaving 9 bases between. The CDR3 totals 13 residues. DNA for the CDR3: TGTGCCAGCAGTTTAGTGGGGCCGAATGGCTACACCTTC. Amino acid sequence: CASSLVGPNGYTF.

The table lists this clonotype with a few counts. The chain links TRBV30 to TRBJ2-1; no reliable D call. The V end lost 4 bases, the J end lost 8 bases, and 18 bases lay between the germline ends. From germline, CDR1 is GTSNPN and CDR2 SVGIG (reference sequence). The CDR3 extends over 14 amino acids. The CDR3 DNA reads TGTGCCTGGAAAAGAAAGACCGAGCCTTATGAGCAGTTCTTC. It translates to CAWKRKTEPYEQFF.

V gene TRBV28 combines with J gene TRBJ1-2; 9 bases agree with TRBD1. CDR3 size: 12 residues. CDR1 is MDHEN, CDR2 SYDVKM, per germline. V was clipped by 8 bases and J by 8 bases; unmatched bases: 6. The CDR3 is CASQGQGSGYTF. CDR3 bases: TGTGCCAGCCAAGGACAGGGGAGCGGCTACACCTTC.

This clonotype has a count of ten or more. The chain employs TRBV11-2 and TRBJ1-4; D is ambiguous. This CDR3 is built from 12 residues. CDR1 and CDR2 (germline): SGHAT, FQNNGV. The germline V and J ends were trimmed by 1 base and 7 bases, with 4 bases remaining between them. Here the CDR3 DNA reads TGTGCCAGCAGCTTAGTGGGTGAAAAACTGTTTTTT. It codes for CASSLVGEKLFF.

There are a few counts of this clonotype. The chain recombines TRBV12-3 or TRBV12-4 with TRBJ1-1; D call uncertain. V was shortened by 6 bases and J by 0 bases, with 8 bases between the two germline ends. The length of the CDR3 is 13 residues. Here the CDR3 DNA reads TGTGCCAGCAGGGGCAGGTTGAACACTGAAGCTTTCTTT. Protein product: CASRGRLNTEAFF.

This clonotype was found a few times. The V and J genes are TRBV18 and TRBJ1-6; 9 bases align to TRBD1. The CDR3 loop spans 14 amino acids. CDR1 KGHSH and CDR2 LQKENI come from the germline V gene. Trimming removed 4 bases from V and 7 bases from J; junction bases left unmatched: 2. The chain's CDR3 is CASSRDRANSPLHF. CDR3 DNA: TGTGCCAGCTCACGGGACAGGGCAAATTCACCCCTCCACTTT.

In its sample, this clonotype was seen a few times. The chain couples TRBV11-2 to TRBJ2-5; D not certain. Germline V lookup: CDR1 SGHAT, CDR2 FQNNGV. Trimming removed 3 bases at V and 0 bases at J, with 11 bases between. CDR3 size: 15 residues. In DNA, the CDR3 is TGTGCCAGCAGCTTGTGGCAAGGGAACCAAGAGACCCAGTACTTC. This codes for CASSLWQGNQETQYF.

This clonotype occurred a few times. This rearrangement joins TRBV14 to TRBJ2-7; 7 bases are a match to TRBD2. The V segment lost 0 bases and the J segment 0 bases; nucleotides outside the gene matches: 8. Germline-derived CDR1 and CDR2 are SGHDN and FVKESK. The CDR3 sequence is 17 residues long. CDR3 in amino acids: CASSQDHTSVSSYEQYF. As DNA, the CDR3 is TGTGCCAGCAGCCAAGACCACACTAGCGTGAGCTCCTACGAGCAGTACTTC.

In this sample, this clonotype turned up a few times. This chain uses TRBV30 with TRBJ2-3, with D possibly TRBD1 on 6 matching bases. Germline V gene sequence: CDR1 GTSNPN, CDR2 SVGIG (reference sequence). Trimming cost V 3 bases and J 0 bases, with 13 bases left between them. The CDR3 is 15 amino acids. In DNA, the CDR3 is TGTGCCTGGAGGGTGGGGGCTTCTAGCACAGATACGCAGTATTTT. This translates into CAWRVGASSTDTQYF.

This clonotype was recorded a few times. J is TRBJ2-1 and V is TRBV7-9; D remains ambiguous. The ends were cut back, 3 bases at V and 1 base at J, with 7 bases in the middle. The CDR3 consists of 14 residues. Germline values: CDR1 SEHNR, CDR2 FQNEAQ (reference sequence). CDR3 protein: CASSLVESYNEQFF. The CDR3 coding sequence is TGTGCCAGCAGCTTGGTGGAATCCTACAATGAGCAGTTCTTC.

This clonotype was seen a handful of times. The J gene is TRBJ1-1, the V gene TRBV5-1, with D unclear. Trimming took off 0 bases at V and 5 bases at J, with 11 bases between the two ends. CDR1 SGHRS and CDR2 YFSETQ come from the germline V gene. The CDR3 sequence is 14 residues long. Here the CDR3 DNA reads TGCGCCAGCAGCTTGGACAGAGTAGGGACTGAAGCTTTCTTT. It yields the protein CASSLDRVGTEAFF.

There are a few counts of this clonotype. The rearrangement joins TRBV6-1 to TRBJ1-1, with TRBD1 as a possible D gene (5 bases). The CDR3 is 13 residues long. V was cut by 0 bases and J by 10 bases, with 12 bases left in between. The germline V gene has CDR1 MNHNS and CDR2 SASEGT. Written as DNA, the CDR3 is TGTGCCAGCAGTGAAGCATGGGGGAATCCAGCTTTCTTT. Residues: CASSEAWGNPAFF.

This clonotype was seen a few times. V and J are TRBV7-2 and TRBJ2-1, with 9 bases fitting TRBD2. The CDR3 loop spans 17 amino acids. V lost 5 bases to trimming and J lost 3 bases; unmatched junction nucleotides: 11. Germline CDR1 SGHTA, CDR2 FQGNSA. The CDR3 reads CASSPQISSGVYNEQFF. Written as DNA, the CDR3 is TGTGCCAGCAGCCCTCAAATCTCTAGCGGGGTCTACAATGAGCAGTTCTTC.

The table lists this clonotype with a few counts. This chain connects TRBV11-1 to TRBJ2-7; 8 nucleotides align to TRBD1. In germline, CDR1 is SGHAT, CDR2 FQDESV (reference sequence). The V and J ends lost 2 bases and 3 bases, in that order; junction bases with no gene match: 6. This CDR3 has 15 amino acids. Here the CDR3 DNA reads TGTGCCAGCAGCTTAACGGCAGGGGGCCTCTACGAGCAGTACTTC. It translates to CASSLTAGGLYEQYF.

This clonotype has a count of ten or more. The genes are TRBV5-1 and TRBJ1-4, with TRBD1 matching 7 bases. The CDR3 is made up of 16 amino acids. Looked up from germline, CDR1 is SGHRS and CDR2 is YFSETQ. With V trimmed by 2 bases and J by 4 bases, 8 bases remained unmatched. The CDR3 is CASSFLGQAVNEKLFF. The DNA of the CDR3 is TGCGCCAGCAGCTTCCTTGGACAGGCCGTTAATGAAAAACTGTTTTTT.

The sample holds many counts of this clonotype. V gene TRBV6-5 combines with J gene TRBJ1-2; D remains ambiguous. Trimming took off 0 bases at V and 4 bases at J, with 6 bases between the two ends. CDR1 is MNHEY, CDR2 SVGAGI, per germline. The length of the CDR3 is 13 residues. CDR3 sequence reads: CASSYSSVYGYTF. The CDR3 DNA follows: TGTGCCAGCAGTTACTCGAGCGTCTATGGCTACACCTTC.

This sequence joins TRBV28 and TRBJ2-5, with D perhaps matching TRBD2 (6 bases). Trimming pared 6 bases from V and 5 bases from J, leaving 13 bases between. CDR1 MDHEN and CDR2 SYDVKM come from the germline V gene. The CDR3 sequence is 13 residues long. The CDR3 nucleotides read TGTGCCAGCAGCACCCGACTAGTTGAGACCCAGTACTTC. It yields the protein CASSTRLVETQYF. Combining the CDR3 with reference TRBV28 and TRBJ2-5 gives the whole variable domain DVKVTQSSRYLVKRTGEKVFLECVQDMDHENMFWYRQDPGLGLRLIYFSYDVKMKEKGDIPEGYSVSREKKERFSLILESASTNQTSMYLCASSTRLVETQYFGPGTRLLVL.

This clonotype showed up many times. The gene calls are TRBV29-1 and TRBJ2-7; perhaps D is TRBD1 or TRBD2 (7 bases each). This CDR3 comprises 13 residues. The V end lost 7 bases, the J end lost 5 bases, and 18 bases lay between the germline ends. Germline assignment: CDR1 SQVTM and CDR2 ANQGSEA. The CDR3 DNA reads as TGCAGCGCCCGAGAGGGAGGGGGCCACGAGCAGTACTTC. It specifies CSAREGGGHEQYF.

The V gene is TRBV6-5, the J gene TRBJ1-2; TRBD1 agrees at 9 bases. Germline values: CDR1 MNHEY, CDR2 SVGAGI. This CDR3 has 14 amino acids. The V segment lost 4 bases and the J segment 4 bases; nucleotides outside the gene matches: 4. The CDR3 loop reads CASSSWDRVYGYTF. DNA of the CDR3: TGTGCCAGCAGTTCCTGGGACAGGGTCTATGGCTACACCTTC.

This clonotype was counted a few times. The V and J genes are TRBV12-3 or TRBV12-4 and TRBJ2-7; 7 bases line up with TRBD2. Trimming removed 5 bases from V and 1 base from J; junction bases left unmatched: 8. This CDR3 region has 15 residues. Here the CDR3 DNA reads TGTGCCAGCAGTCAGGTAGCGGGTGTTTCCTACGAGCAGTACTTC. Its translation is CASSQVAGVSYEQYF.

This clonotype came up many times. V is TRBV24-1 and J is TRBJ2-1; 10 bases are shared with TRBD1. There are 16 residues in the CDR3. J lost 7 bases, V lost 3 bases, and 8 bases had no gene match. Germline lookup yields CDR1 KGHDR and CDR2 SFDVKD. The CDR3 sequence is CATSDPDMDRGNEQFF. The CDR3 DNA is TGTGCCACCAGTGATCCAGATATGGACAGGGGGAATGAGCAGTTCTTC.

This clonotype has only a few counts. The chain uses TRBV12-3 or TRBV12-4 and TRBJ1-1, with D unclear. The CDR3 is 13 residues long. V shed 2 bases and J shed 8 bases, with 12 bases lying between them. The CDR3 region has the DNA TGTGCCAGCAGTTTAAGTCGGGGAGGGGAAGCTTTCTTT. It specifies CASSLSRGGEAFF.

This chain links TRBV6-5 with TRBJ2-7; 7 bases map to TRBD1. Germline CDR1 MNHEY, CDR2 SVGAGI. The CDR3 is made up of 18 amino acids. V was pared by 6 bases and J by 0 bases, with 17 bases of the junction left unmatched. CDR3 coding DNA: TGTGCCAGCAGCCCGGACAGGCCTAAGAGAAGTCTCTCCTACGAGCAGTACTTC. It encodes CASSPDRPKRSLSYEQYF.

This clonotype has only a few counts. This chain links TRBV3-1 with TRBJ1-1, with D uncertain. Germline-derived CDR1 and CDR2 are LGHDT and YNNKEL (reference sequence). This CDR3 comprises 14 residues. V dropped 1 base and J dropped 7 bases, with 13 bases sitting between them. The DNA for the CDR3 is TGTGCCAGCAGCCAAGTTCCGACTTCTGTTGAAGCTTTCTTT. It specifies CASSQVPTSVEAFF. Full variable domain (outside the CDR3, taken from reference TRBV3-1 and TRBJ1-1): DTAVSQTPKYLVTQMGNDKSIKCEQNLGHDTMYWYKQDSKKFLKIMFSYNNKELIINETVPNRFSPKSPDKAHLNLHINSLELGDSAVYFCASSQVPTSVEAFFGQGTRLTVV.

This chain uses TRBV6-2 or TRBV6-3 with TRBJ2-7; D gene unclear. CDR3 length: 12 amino acids. Germline V gene sequence: CDR1 MNHEY, CDR2 SVGEGT. V was cut by 6 bases and J by 5 bases, with 11 bases left in between. Here the CDR3 reads CASSLKSNEQYF. The CDR3 nucleotides are TGTGCCAGCAGCCTCAAAAGTAACGAGCAGTACTTC.